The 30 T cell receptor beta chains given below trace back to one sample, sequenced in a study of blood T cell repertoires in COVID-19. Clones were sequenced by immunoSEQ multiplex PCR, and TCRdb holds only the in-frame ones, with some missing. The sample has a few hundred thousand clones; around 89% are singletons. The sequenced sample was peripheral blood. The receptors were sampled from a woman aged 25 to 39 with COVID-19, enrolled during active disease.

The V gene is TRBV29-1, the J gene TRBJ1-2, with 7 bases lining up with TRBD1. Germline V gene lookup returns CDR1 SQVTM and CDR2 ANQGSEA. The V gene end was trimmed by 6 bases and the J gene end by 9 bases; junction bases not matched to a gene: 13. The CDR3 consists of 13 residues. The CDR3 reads CSVDRDSRGSYTF. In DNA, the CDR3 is TGCAGCGTCGACCGGGACAGCAGAGGTAGCTACACCTTC.

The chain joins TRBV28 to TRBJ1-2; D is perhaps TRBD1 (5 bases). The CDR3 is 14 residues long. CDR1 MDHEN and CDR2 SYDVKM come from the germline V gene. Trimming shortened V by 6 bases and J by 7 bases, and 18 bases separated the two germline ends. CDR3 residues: CASSRIFGGGGYTF. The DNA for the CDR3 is TGTGCCAGCAGCCGAATATTCGGGGGAGGTGGCTACACCTTC.

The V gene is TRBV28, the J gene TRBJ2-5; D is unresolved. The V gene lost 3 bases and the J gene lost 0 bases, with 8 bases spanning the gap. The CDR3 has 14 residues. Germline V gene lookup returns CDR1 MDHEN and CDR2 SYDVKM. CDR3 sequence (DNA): TGTGCCAGCAGTTTCGGTCAACACCAAGAGACCCAGTACTTC. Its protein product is CASSFGQHQETQYF.

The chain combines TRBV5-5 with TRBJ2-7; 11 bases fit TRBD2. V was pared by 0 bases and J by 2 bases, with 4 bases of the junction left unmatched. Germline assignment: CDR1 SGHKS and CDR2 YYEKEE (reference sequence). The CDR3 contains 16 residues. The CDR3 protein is CASSLVSGGATYEQYF. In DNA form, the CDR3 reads TGTGCCAGCAGCTTGGTTAGCGGGGGGGCCACCTACGAGCAGTACTTC.

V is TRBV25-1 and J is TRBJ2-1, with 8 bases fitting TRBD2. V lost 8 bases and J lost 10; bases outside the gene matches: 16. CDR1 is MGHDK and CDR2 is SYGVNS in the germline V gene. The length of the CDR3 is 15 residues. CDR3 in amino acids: CASGGRVGGAREQFF. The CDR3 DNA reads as TGTGCCAGCGGAGGGAGAGTCGGGGGGGCCCGGGAGCAGTTCTTC. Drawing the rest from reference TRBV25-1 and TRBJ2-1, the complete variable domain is EADIYQTPRYLVIGTGKKITLECSQTMGHDKMYWYQQDPGMELHLIHYSYGVNSTEKGDLSSESTVSRIRTEHFPLTLESARPSHTSQYLCASGGRVGGAREQFFGPGTRLTVL.

CDR3 region: CSVGGVQETQYF. CDR3 sequence (DNA): TGCAGCGTTGGGGGGGTTCAAGAGACCCAGTACTTC. The rearrangement uses TRBV29-1 and TRBJ2-5; perhaps TRBD2 as D (6 bases). Germline V gives CDR1 SQVTM, CDR2 ANQGSEA. The CDR3 spans 12 residues. Trimming stripped 4 bases from V and 2 bases from J, with 8 bases between. The full variable domain, its missing parts supplied by reference TRBV29-1 and TRBJ2-5, is SAVISQKPSRDICQRGTSLTIQCQVDSQVTMMFWYRQQPGQSLTLIATANQGSEATYESGFVIDKFPISRPNLTFSTLTVSNMSPEDSSIYLCSVGGVQETQYFGPGTRLLVL.

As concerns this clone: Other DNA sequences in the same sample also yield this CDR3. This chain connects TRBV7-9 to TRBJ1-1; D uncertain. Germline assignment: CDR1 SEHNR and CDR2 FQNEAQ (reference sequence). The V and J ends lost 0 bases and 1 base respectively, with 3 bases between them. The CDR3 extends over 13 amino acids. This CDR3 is CASSLAANTEAFF. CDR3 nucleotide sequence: TGTGCCAGCAGCTTAGCGGCGAACACTGAAGCTTTCTTT.

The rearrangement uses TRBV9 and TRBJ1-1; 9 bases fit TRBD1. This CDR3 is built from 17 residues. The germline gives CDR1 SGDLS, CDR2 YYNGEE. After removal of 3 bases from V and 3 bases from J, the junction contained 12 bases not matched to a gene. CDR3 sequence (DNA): TGTGCCAGCAGCGCCCGGGACAGGGTTTTGGTGGACACTGAAGCTTTCTTT. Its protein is CASSARDRVLVDTEAFF.

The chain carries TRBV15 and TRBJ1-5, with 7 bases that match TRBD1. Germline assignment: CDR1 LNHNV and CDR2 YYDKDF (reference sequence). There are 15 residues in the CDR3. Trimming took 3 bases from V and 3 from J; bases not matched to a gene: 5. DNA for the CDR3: TGTGCCACCAGCAGGACGACAGGGATCAATCAGCCCCAGCATTTT. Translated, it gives CATSRTTGINQPQHF. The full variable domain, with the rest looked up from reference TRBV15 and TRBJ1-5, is DAMVIQNPRYQVTQFGKPVTLSCSQTLNHNVMYWYQQKSSQAPKLLFHYYDKDFNNEADTPDNFQSRRPNTSFCFLDIRSPGLGDTAMYLCATSRTTGINQPQHFGDGTRLSIL.

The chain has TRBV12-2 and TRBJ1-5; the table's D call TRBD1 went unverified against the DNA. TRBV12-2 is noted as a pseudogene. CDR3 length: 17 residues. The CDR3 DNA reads TGTGCAAGTCGCTTAGCAAGGGACAGGGAGGACGATCAGCCCCAGCATTTT. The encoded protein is CASRLARDREDDQPQHF.

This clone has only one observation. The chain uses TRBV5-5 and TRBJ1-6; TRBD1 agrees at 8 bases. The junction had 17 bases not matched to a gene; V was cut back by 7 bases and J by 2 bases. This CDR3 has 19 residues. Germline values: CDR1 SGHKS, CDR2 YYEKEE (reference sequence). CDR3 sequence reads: CASSHIGDRINPYNSPLHF. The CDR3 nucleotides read TGTGCCAGCTCACACATAGGGGACAGGATTAACCCCTATAATTCACCCCTCCACTTT. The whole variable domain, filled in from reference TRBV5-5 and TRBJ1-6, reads DAGVTQSPTHLIKTRGQQVTLRCSPISGHKSVSWYQQVLGQGPQFIFQYYEKEERGRGNFPDRFSARQFPNYSSELNVNALLLGDSALYLCASSHIGDRINPYNSPLHFGNGTRLTVT.

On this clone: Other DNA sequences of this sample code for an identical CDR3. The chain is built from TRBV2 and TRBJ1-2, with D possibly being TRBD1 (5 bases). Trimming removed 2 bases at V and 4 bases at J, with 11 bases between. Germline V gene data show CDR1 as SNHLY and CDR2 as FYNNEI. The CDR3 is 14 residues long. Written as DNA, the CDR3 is TGTGCCAGCAGTGAACTGACAGTCTCCTATGGCTACACCTTC. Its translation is CASSELTVSYGYTF.

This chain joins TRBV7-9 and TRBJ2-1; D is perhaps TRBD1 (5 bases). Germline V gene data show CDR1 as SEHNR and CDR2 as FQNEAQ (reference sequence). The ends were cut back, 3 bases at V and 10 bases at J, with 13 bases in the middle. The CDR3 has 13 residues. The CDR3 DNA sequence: TGTGCCAGCAGCTTCCAGGGAATGAGGGAGCAGTTCTTC. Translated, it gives CASSFQGMREQFF.

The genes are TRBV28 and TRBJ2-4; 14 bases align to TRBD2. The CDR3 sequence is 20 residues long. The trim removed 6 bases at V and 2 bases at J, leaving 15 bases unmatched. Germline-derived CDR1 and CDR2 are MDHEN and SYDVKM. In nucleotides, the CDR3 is TGTGCCAGCAGCTACCCCTTAATGACTAGCGGGGGGGCCTCCAAAAACATTCAGTACTTC. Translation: CASSYPLMTSGGASKNIQYF.

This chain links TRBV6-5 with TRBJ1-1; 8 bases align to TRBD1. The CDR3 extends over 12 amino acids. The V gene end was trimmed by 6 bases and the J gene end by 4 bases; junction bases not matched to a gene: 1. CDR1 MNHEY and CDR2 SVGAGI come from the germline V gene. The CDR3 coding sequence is TGTGCCAGCAGAGGACAGGGCACTGAAGCTTTCTTT. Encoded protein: CASRGQGTEAFF.

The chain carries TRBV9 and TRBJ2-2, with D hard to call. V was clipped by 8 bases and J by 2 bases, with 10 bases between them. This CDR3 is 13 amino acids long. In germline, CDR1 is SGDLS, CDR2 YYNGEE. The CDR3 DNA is TGTGCCAGTCAGGTGGCAAACACCGGGGAGCTGTTTTTT. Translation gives CASQVANTGELFF. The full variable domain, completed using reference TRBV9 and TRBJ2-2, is DSGVTQTPKHLITATGQRVTLRCSPRSGDLSVYWYQQSLDQGLQFLIQYYNGEERAKGNILERFSAQQFPDLHSELNLSSLELGDSALYFCASQVANTGELFFGEGSRLTVL.

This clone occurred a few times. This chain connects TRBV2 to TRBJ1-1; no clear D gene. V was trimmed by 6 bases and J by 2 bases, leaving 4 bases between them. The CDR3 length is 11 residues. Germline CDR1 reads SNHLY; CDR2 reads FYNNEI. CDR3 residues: CASSVNTEAFF. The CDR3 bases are TGTGCCAGCAGCGTTAACACTGAAGCTTTCTTT.

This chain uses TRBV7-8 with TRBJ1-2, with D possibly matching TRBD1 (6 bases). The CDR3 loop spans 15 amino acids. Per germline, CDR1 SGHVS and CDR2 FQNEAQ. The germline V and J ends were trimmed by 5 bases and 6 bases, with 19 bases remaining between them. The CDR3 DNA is TGTGCCAGCAGCCGAGACAGGCCCGTAGCGGATGGCTACACCTTC. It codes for CASSRDRPVADGYTF.

The CDR3 protein is CASSYSGVYNEQFF. The CDR3 nucleotides read TGTGCCAGCAGTTATTCAGGGGTCTACAATGAGCAGTTCTTC. The chain recombines TRBV6-5 with TRBJ2-1, with TRBD1 as a possible D gene (6 bases). The CDR3 sequence is 14 residues long. The V gene's germline CDR1 is MNHEY and CDR2 SVGAGI. Trimming pared 3 bases from V and 3 bases from J, leaving 9 bases between.

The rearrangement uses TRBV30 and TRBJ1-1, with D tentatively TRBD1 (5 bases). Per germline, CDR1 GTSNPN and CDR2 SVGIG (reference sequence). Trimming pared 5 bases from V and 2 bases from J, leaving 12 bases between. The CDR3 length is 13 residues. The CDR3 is CAWGSGRNTEAFF. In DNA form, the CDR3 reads TGTGCCTGGGGTTCAGGGCGTAACACTGAAGCTTTCTTT.

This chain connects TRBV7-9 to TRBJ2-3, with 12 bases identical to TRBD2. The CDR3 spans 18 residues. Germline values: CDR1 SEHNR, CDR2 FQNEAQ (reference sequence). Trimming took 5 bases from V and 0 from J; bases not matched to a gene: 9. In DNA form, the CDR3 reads TGTGCCAGCAGCACGACAAGGACTAGCGGGGTCAGCACAGATACGCAGTATTTT. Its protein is CASSTTRTSGVSTDTQYF.

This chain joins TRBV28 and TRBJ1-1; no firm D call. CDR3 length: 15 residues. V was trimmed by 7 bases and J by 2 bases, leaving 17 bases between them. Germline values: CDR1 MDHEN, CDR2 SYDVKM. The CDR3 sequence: CASTIAVEQNTEAFF. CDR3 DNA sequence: TGTGCCAGCACCATCGCCGTGGAGCAAAACACTGAAGCTTTCTTT.

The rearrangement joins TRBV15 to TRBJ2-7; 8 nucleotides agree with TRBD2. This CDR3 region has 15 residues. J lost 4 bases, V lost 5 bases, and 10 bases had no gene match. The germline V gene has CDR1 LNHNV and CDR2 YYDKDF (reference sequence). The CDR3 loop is CATSSGTRGGYEQYV. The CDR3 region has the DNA TGTGCCACCAGCTCCGGGACTAGGGGGGGATACGAGCAGTACGTC.

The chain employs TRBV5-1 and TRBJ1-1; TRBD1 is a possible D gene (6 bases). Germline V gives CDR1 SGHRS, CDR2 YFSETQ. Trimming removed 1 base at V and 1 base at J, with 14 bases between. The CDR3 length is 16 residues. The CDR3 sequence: CASSLTAGVPNTEAFF. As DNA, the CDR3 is TGCGCCAGCAGCTTGACGGCAGGGGTTCCGAACACTGAAGCTTTCTTT.

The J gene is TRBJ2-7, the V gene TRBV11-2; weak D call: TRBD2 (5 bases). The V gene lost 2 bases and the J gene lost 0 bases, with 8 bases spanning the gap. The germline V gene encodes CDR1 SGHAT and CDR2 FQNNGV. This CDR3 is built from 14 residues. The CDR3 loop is CASSLTRGSYEQYF. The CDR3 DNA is TGTGCCAGCAGCTTAACCCGGGGCTCCTACGAGCAGTACTTC.

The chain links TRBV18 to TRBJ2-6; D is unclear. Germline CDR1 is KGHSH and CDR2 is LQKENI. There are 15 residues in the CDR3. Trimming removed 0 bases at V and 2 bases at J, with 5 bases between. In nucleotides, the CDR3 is TGTGCCAGCTCACCACCGGGCGCTGGGGCCAACGTCCTGACTTTC. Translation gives CASSPPGAGANVLTF.

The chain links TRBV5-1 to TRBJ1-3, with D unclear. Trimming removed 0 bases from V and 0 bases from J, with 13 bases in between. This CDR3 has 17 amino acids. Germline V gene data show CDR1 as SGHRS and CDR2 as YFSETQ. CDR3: CASSLAGSVLSGNTIYF. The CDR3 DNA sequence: TGCGCCAGCAGCTTGGCAGGTTCCGTACTCTCTGGAAACACCATATATTTT.

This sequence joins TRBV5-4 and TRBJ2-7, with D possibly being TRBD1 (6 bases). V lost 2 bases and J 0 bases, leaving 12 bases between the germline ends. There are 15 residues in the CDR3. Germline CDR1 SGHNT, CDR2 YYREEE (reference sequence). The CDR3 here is CASSFAGDGSYEQYF. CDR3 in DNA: TGTGCCAGCAGCTTCGCAGGGGACGGCTCCTACGAGCAGTACTTC.

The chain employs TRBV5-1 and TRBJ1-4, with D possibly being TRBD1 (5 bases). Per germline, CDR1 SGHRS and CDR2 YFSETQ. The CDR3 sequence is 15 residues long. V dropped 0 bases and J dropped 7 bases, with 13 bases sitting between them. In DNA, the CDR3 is TGCGCCAGCAGCTTGGAAGGGGTTGAGTTTGAAAAACTGTTTTTT. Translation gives CASSLEGVEFEKLFF.

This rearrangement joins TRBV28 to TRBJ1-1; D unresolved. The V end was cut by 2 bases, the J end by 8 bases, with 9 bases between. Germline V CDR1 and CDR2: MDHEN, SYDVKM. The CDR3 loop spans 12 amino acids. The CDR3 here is CASSLAPREAFF. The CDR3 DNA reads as TGTGCCAGCAGTTTAGCCCCCAGGGAAGCTTTCTTT.